The clone carrying this TCR beta chain came up a few times. One end of the junction varies from germline; a read error may be responsible. One entry per CDR3 protein results from TCRdb running MiXCR on the 5' RACE reads. The sample consists of 52,000 or so distinct CDR3 sequences, less than 25% of them appearing once. CDR1 and CDR2 from the germline V gene are DFQATT and SNEGSKA (reference sequence). The CDR3 length is 14 residues. Treg sorting used a CD4+CD25+CD127-/low gate. The chain employs TRBV20-1 and TRBJ1-6, with D possibly TRBD1 on 5 matching bases. Input material: tumor-infiltrating Tregs sorted from the breast tumor. The sequence derives from a female donor with breast cancer. CDR3 bases: TGCAGTGCAAGAGGGGCCGGGGTAAATTCACCCCTCCACTTT. Protein product: CSARGAGVNSPLHF.